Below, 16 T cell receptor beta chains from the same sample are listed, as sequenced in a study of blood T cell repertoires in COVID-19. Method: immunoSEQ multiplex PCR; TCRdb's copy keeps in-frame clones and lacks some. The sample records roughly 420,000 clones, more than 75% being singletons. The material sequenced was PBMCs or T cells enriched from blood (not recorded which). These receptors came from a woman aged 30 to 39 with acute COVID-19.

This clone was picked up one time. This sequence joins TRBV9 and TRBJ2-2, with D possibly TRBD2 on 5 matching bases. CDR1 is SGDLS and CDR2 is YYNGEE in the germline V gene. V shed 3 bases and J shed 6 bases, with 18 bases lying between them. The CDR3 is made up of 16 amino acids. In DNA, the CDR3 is TGTGCCAGCAGCGCCGAGGAGCGGAAGAGGCCCGGGGAGCTGTTTTTT. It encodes CASSAEERKRPGELFF. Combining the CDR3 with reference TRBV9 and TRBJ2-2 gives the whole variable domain DSGVTQTPKHLITATGQRVTLRCSPRSGDLSVYWYQQSLDQGLQFLIQYYNGEERAKGNILERFSAQQFPDLHSELNLSSLELGDSALYFCASSAEERKRPGELFFGEGSRLTVL.

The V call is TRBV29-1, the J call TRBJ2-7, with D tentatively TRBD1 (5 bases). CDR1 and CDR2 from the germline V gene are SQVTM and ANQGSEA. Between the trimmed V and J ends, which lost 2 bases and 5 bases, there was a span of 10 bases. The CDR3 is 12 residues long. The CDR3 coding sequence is TGCAGCGTTGAAACAGGTGCGGACGAGCAGTACTTC. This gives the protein CSVETGADEQYF.

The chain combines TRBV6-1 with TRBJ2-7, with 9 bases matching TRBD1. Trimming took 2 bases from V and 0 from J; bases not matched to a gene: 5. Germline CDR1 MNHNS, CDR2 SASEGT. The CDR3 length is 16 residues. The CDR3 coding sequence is TGTGCCAGCAGTGAACGACGGACAGGGGCCTCCTACGAGCAGTACTTC. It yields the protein CASSERRTGASYEQYF.

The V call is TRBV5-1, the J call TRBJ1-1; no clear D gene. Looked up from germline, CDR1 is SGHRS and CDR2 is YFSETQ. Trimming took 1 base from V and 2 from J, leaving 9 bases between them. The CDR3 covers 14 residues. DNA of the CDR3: TGCGCCAGCAGCTTGTTTCAGGTTAACACTGAAGCTTTCTTT. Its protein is CASSLFQVNTEAFF. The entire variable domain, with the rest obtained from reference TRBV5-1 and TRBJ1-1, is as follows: KAGVTQTPRYLIKTRGQQVTLSCSPISGHRSVSWYQQTPGQGLQFLFEYFSETQRNKGNFPGRFSGRQFSNSRSEMNVSTLELGDSALYLCASSLFQVNTEAFFGQGTRLTVV.

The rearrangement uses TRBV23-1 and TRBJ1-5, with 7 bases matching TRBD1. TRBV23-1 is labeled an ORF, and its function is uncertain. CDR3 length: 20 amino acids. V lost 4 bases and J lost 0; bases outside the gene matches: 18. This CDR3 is CASSPRNGDSDYYSNQPQHF. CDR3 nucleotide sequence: TGCGCCAGCAGTCCCCGAAATGGGGACAGTGACTATTATAGCAATCAGCCCCAGCATTTT.

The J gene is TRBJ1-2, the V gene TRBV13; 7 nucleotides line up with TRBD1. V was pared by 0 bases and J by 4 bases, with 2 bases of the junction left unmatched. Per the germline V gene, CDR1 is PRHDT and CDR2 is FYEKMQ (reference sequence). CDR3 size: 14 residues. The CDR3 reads CASSLGTGTYGYTF. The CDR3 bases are TGTGCCAGCAGCTTAGGGACAGGGACCTATGGCTACACCTTC.

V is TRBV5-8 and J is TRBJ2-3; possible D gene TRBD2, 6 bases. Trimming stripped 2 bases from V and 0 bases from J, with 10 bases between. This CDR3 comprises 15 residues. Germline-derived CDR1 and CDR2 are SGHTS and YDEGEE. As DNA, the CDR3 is TGTGCCAGCAGCTTAGCGGGCTATAGCACAGATACGCAGTATTTT. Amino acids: CASSLAGYSTDTQYF.

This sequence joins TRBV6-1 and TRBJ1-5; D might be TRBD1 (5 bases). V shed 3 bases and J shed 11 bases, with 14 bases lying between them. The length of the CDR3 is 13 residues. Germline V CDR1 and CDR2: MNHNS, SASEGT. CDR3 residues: CASSDMGLKTQHF. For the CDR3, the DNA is TGTGCCAGCAGTGATATGGGACTCAAGACCCAGCATTTT.

CDR3 coding DNA: TGTGCCAGTACCACAGGTGCTCTCCGCTATGGCTACACCTTC. Protein: CASTTGALRYGYTF. This chain joins TRBV19 and TRBJ1-2; tentative D call: TRBD1 (5 bases). V lost 7 bases to trimming and J lost 4 bases, with 16 bases between them. Per germline, CDR1 LNHDA and CDR2 SQIVND (reference sequence). The CDR3 has 14 residues.

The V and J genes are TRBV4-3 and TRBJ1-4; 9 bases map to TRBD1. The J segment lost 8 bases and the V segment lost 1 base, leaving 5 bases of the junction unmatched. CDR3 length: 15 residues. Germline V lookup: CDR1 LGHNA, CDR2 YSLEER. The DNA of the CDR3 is TGCGCCAGCAGCCAAGGACAGGGGGGTGAAGAAAAACTGTTTTTT. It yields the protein CASSQGQGGEEKLFF.

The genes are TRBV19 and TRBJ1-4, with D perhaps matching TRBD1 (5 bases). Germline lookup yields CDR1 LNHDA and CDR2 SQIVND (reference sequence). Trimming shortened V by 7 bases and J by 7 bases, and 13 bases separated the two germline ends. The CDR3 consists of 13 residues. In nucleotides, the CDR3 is TGTGCCAGTATAGGGGTGGAAAGTGAAAAACTGTTTTTT. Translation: CASIGVESEKLFF.

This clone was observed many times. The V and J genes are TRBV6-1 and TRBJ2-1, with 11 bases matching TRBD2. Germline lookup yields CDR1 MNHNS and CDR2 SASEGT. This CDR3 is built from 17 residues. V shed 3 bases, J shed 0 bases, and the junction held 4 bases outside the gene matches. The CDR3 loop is CASSDPSGGFSYNEQFF. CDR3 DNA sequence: TGTGCCAGCAGTGACCCTAGCGGGGGGTTCTCCTACAATGAGCAGTTCTTC.

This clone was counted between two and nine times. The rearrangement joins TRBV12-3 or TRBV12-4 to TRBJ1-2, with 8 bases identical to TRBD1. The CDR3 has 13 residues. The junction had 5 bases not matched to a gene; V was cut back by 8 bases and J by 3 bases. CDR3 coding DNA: TGTGCCAGCGCAGGGGGCTCGTACTATGGCTACACCTTC. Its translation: CASAGGSYYGYTF.

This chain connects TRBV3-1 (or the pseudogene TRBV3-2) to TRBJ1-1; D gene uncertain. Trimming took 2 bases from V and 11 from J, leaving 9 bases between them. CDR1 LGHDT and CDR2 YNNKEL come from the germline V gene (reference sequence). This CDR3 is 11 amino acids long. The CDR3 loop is CASSQSSIAFF. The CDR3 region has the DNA TGTGCCAGCAGCCAATCGAGTATCGCTTTCTTT.

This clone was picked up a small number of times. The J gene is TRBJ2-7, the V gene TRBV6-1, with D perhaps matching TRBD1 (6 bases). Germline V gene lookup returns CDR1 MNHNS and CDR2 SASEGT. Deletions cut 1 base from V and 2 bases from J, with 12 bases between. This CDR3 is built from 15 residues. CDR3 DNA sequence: TGTGCCAGCAGTGAAGATTGGGGGCCGCCCTACGAGCAGTACTTC. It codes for CASSEDWGPPYEQYF.

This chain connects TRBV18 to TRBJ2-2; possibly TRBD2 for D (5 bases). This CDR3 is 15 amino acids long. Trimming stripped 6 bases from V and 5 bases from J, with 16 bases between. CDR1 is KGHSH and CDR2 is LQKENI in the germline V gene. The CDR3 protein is CASSRTGWLTGELFF. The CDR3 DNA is TGTGCCAGCTCGCGCACGGGGTGGTTGACCGGGGAGCTGTTTTTT.